This record covers a single T cell receptor (beta chain). This entry belongs to a study of blood T cell repertoires in COVID-19. The CDR3 spans 16 residues. Germline CDR1 is MDHEN and CDR2 is SYDVKM. V gave up 5 bases and J gave up 3 bases; unmatched junction bases: 9. Method: immunoSEQ multiplex PCR; TCRdb's copy keeps in-frame clones and lacks some. There are some 240,000 clones in the sample; around nine tenths occur only once, and around 0.85% lies in the top ten. The receptor comes from a man between 60 and 75 years old with COVID-19, enrolled during active disease. The specimen was peripheral blood. The gene calls are TRBV28 and TRBJ1-2; 10 bases map to TRBD1. CDR3 in amino acids: CASSRKSGTGDYGYTF. The CDR3 nucleotides read TGTGCCAGCAGTCGAAAATCCGGGACAGGGGACTATGGCTACACCTTC.